One sample yielded the 10 T cell receptor beta chains listed below, sequenced in a study of T cells in Graves' hyperthyroidism and ophthalmopathy (dated by TCRdb to the late 2010s). Library preparation employed multiplex PCR. Reads for this sample came from an Illumina HiSeq 2000. TCR beta CDR3 regions were amplified from RNA transcripts. The first round of RT-PCR for the TCR CDR3 was performed with the HTBI primer set and the Qiagen OneStep RT-PCR kit. In-frame beta chains were kept once TCRdb had trimmed the public reads at Q25 with fastp and called clones with MiXCR. Here each entry gathers all rows of one CDR3 protein and keeps the most common genes and DNA. Counted in this sample were 490,000 or so distinct CDR3 sequences; 20% to 25% of them appeared once. Roughly 49% of the sample is held by the ten biggest clonotypes. Sequenced sample: blood. Every receptor here comes from a woman in her seventies with Graves' ophthalmopathy.

This clonotype occurred a few times. The chain has TRBV6-1 and TRBJ2-7; 12 bases fit TRBD1. V was clipped by 0 bases and J by 5 bases; unmatched bases: 5. This CDR3 contains 16 residues. From germline, CDR1 is MNHNS and CDR2 SASEGT. CDR3 DNA sequence: TGTGCCAGCAGTGAAGCGATGGGACAGGGGGCCCACGAGCAGTACTTC. Amino acids: CASSEAMGQGAHEQYF.

The chain uses TRBV30 and TRBJ1-1; D may be TRBD1 (5 bases). This CDR3 is built from 15 residues. Looked up from germline, CDR1 is GTSNPN and CDR2 is SVGIG (reference sequence). V was clipped by 2 bases and J by 0 bases, with 13 bases between them. CDR3 bases: TGTGCCTGGAGTCCCTCTGGGACGTTGAACACTGAAGCTTTCTTT. Its translation is CAWSPSGTLNTEAFF.

This clonotype was picked up a small number of times. J is TRBJ1-5 and V is TRBV20-1, with a tentative D call TRBD1 (6 bases). From germline, CDR1 is DFQATT and CDR2 SNEGSKA (reference sequence). The CDR3 length is 14 residues. The ends were cut back, 6 bases at V and 3 bases at J, with 15 bases in the middle. The CDR3 nucleotides read TGCAGTGCCGACCCGGGACACATCAATCAGCCCCAGCATTTT. It translates to CSADPGHINQPQHF.

This clonotype was picked up many times. This chain joins TRBV11-2 and TRBJ2-7, with 8 bases fitting TRBD2. The CDR3 loop spans 14 amino acids. From germline, CDR1 is SGHAT and CDR2 FQNNGV. The ends lost 0 bases at V and 9 bases at J; junction bases unmatched: 7. CDR3: CASSLEAGARSQYF. CDR3 sequence (DNA): TGTGCCAGCAGCTTAGAAGCGGGGGCGCGCTCGCAGTACTTC.

This chain links TRBV20-1 with TRBJ2-5; 14 nucleotides agree with TRBD2. CDR3 length equals 14 residues. Per the germline V gene, CDR1 is DFQATT and CDR2 is SNEGSKA (reference sequence). V dropped 7 bases and J dropped 3; count of bases not matched to a gene: 4. CDR3 region: CSGSGLAGEETQYF. CDR3 nucleotides: TGCAGTGGATCGGGACTAGCGGGAGAAGAGACCCAGTACTTC.

This clonotype turned up a few times. The V gene is TRBV20-1, the J gene TRBJ1-5; D remains ambiguous. The CDR3 sequence is 14 residues long. The germline gives CDR1 DFQATT, CDR2 SNEGSKA (reference sequence). Trimming removed 1 base at V and 1 base at J, with 8 bases between. DNA of the CDR3: TGCAGTGCTAGAGGGTCGTCCAGCAATCAGCCCCAGCATTTT. Protein product: CSARGSSSNQPQHF.

The chain uses TRBV15 and TRBJ2-3; D remains unclear. Germline assignment: CDR1 LNHNV and CDR2 YYDKDF (reference sequence). The germline V and J ends were trimmed by 3 bases and 4 bases, with 14 bases remaining between them. This CDR3 is built from 15 residues. DNA of the CDR3: TGTGCCACCAGCAGTGATGAGGCGTACGCAGATACGCAGTATTTT. This codes for CATSSDEAYADTQYF.

This chain links TRBV7-8 with TRBJ1-1; 7 positions match TRBD1. The CDR3 loop spans 15 amino acids. CDR1 and CDR2 from the germline V gene are SGHVS and FQNEAQ. With 3 bases clipped from V and 1 base from J, the junction kept 5 bases outside the gene matches. CDR3 DNA sequence: TGTGCCAGCAGCTTCTCTTCAGGGGGGAACACTGAAGCTTTCTTT. Its protein product is CASSFSSGGNTEAFF.

This chain uses TRBV18 with TRBJ1-5; D is uncertain. CDR3 length: 13 residues. Deletions cut 2 bases from V and 4 bases from J, with 6 bases between. Looked up from germline, CDR1 is KGHSH and CDR2 is LQKENI. CDR3: CASSPVPNQPQHF. The CDR3 DNA sequence: TGTGCCAGCTCACCAGTTCCAAATCAGCCCCAGCATTTT.

To note about this clonotype: A single base separates this from a much larger clone, so it may be a read error. This sequence joins TRBV3-1 and TRBJ1-5; perhaps TRBD1 as D (6 bases). Germline V gene sequence: CDR1 LGHDT, CDR2 YNNKEL (reference sequence). The CDR3 runs to 15 residues. Trimming stripped 4 bases from V and 9 bases from J, with 19 bases between. The CDR3 sequence: CASSRDAVGGRPQHF. In DNA form, the CDR3 reads TGTGCCAGCAGCCGAGATGCGGTAGGGGGTAGGCCCCAGCATTTT.